This T cell receptor (beta chain) was retrieved from a study of T-cell memory formation after mild COVID-19. One entry per CDR3 protein, called by TCRdb with MiXCR from the 5' RACE reads. The sample records more than 300,000 distinct CDR3 sequences, approximately 15% being singletons. Looked up from germline, CDR1 is MDHEN and CDR2 is SYDVKM. The CDR3 totals 15 residues. The V gene lost 6 bases and the J gene lost 1 base, with 15 bases spanning the gap. The sequenced sample consisted of PBMCs or a T cell subset sorted from them (not recorded which). The clonotype was recovered from a man between 18 and 29 years old who had mild COVID-19 (a few samples of this study predate the infection). Cell type and time point are not known. The genes are TRBV28 and TRBJ2-5, with D perhaps matching TRBD1 (6 bases). In nucleotides, the CDR3 is TGTGCCAGCAGCCCTTTCGGACAGAGCCAAGAGACCCAGTACTTC. Its translation: CASSPFGQSQETQYF.